The sequence of this T cell receptor beta chain was determined in a study of regulatory T cells in long-lasting Graves disease. TCR beta libraries were built with iRepertoire HTBI primers and Arm-PCR of CDR3 regions. TCRdb reanalysed the multiplex PCR reads using MiXCR and keeps one entry per CDR3 protein. The profile shows some 450,000 distinct CDR3 sequences, about a quarter of them singletons. The time point is: persistent/refractory GD, antithyroid drugs over 5 years with positive TRAb. Extracted PBMC RNA gave rise to the TCR library. J gave up 7 bases and V 4 bases, and 12 bases lay outside the gene matches. Germline loops: CDR1 MNHNS, CDR2 SASEGT. CDR3 length equals 17 residues. This clonotype has just a few counts.

This chain links TRBV6-1 with TRBJ2-2; TRBD1 matches at 10 bases. Sequenced material: peripheral blood mononuclear cells (PBMCs), taken when the disease was refractory, from a patient treated with antithyroid drugs. This sequence originates from a female donor with Graves disease. CDR3 protein: CASSVLTGTGVGGELFF. The DNA of the CDR3 is TGTGCCAGCAGTGTACTTACCGGGACAGGGGTTGGCGGGGAGCTGTTTTTT.